This entry features one TCR beta chain sequence. This entry is derived from a study of shared T cell receptors in the human thymus. Trimming cost V 7 bases and J 6 bases; bases outside gene matches: 7. Germline V gene lookup returns CDR1 MNHNS and CDR2 SASEGT. This CDR3 region has 14 residues. TCRdb's table, derived via immunoSEQ multiplex PCR, lists solely in-frame clones and lacks some. Here the sample spans 500,000 to 550,000 clones, approximately 80% being singletons. The data also belong to a second study, concerning human thymus T cells.

The J gene is TRBJ2-1, the V gene TRBV6-1, with TRBD2 identical over 9 bases. Specimen: thymocytes. This TCR came from a boy under two years old with a congenital heart defect. The CDR3 DNA sequence: TGTGCCAGCAAGAGCCTAGCGGGGCTCAATGAGCAGTTCTTC. Amino acid sequence: CASKSLAGLNEQFF.